This TCR beta chain was found in a study of spatial heterogeneity in lung cancer. The study tagged each TCR cDNA molecule with a unique molecular identifier. TCRdb independently ran MiXCR on the 5' RACE reads; one entry per CDR3 protein. The data hold some 8,200 distinct CDR3 sequences, with around 7% observed a single time. Study-wide points: Expanded intratumoral alpha and beta TCR counts tracked tumor mutation counts. Numbers of ubiquitous and regional expanded TCRs tracked ubiquitous and regional nonsynonymous mutation counts, respectively.

By proportion, this clonotype is medium-sized. Its antigen is not identified. Time point specified: sample taken at primary tumor resection. Frozen PBMC, nontumor lung or tumor provided whole RNA, which was sequenced unsorted. This sequence originates from a male donor with early-stage non-small cell lung cancer. Sequencing was performed on lung tumor tissue, taken at surgery.

The CDR3 here is CASSPGQGRDTQYF. DNA of the CDR3: TGTGCCAGCTCACCGGGACAGGGGAGAGATACGCAGTATTTT. The chain joins TRBV18 to TRBJ2-3; 10 bases are shared with TRBD1. The CDR3 contains 14 residues. Germline CDR1 reads KGHSH; CDR2 reads LQKENI. V shed 3 bases and J 5 bases; nucleotides not matched to a gene: 2.